Below, 27 T cell receptor beta chains from the same sample are listed, as sequenced in a study of T cells expressing NK-cell markers. TCRdb re-called the 5' RACE reads and gives one entry per CDR3 protein, without DNA. The sample has 440,000 or so distinct CDR3 sequences; the top ten hold 7.3%. Material for sequencing was blood T cells: a sorted CD56 or NKG2C T cell subset, CD4+ or CD8+ T cells, or bulk PBMC T cells (not recorded which). These receptor sequences come from a woman between 18 and 69 years old in good health.

This chain uses TRBV24-1 with TRBJ2-1; absent DNA, TCRdb's TRBD2 call cannot be checked. CDR1 is KGHDR, CDR2 SFDVKD, per germline. The length of the CDR3 is 13 residues. The CDR3 protein is CATSDLTRNEQFF.

This sequence joins TRBV12-5 and TRBJ1-4; TCRdb proposes TRBD1, but this gene call is untestable without DNA. Germline V gene data show CDR1 as LGHNT and CDR2 as FRNRAP. The CDR3 length is 15 residues. This chain's CDR3 is CASGFGDRGAEKLFF.

The rearrangement joins TRBV9 to TRBJ1-5. Germline-derived CDR1 and CDR2 are SGDLS and YYNGEE. CDR3 length: 12 amino acids. The CDR3 is CASSVAYQPQHF.

The chain recombines TRBV5-5 with TRBJ2-3; absent DNA, TCRdb's TRBD2 call cannot be checked. This CDR3 spans 16 amino acids. Germline CDR1 SGHKS, CDR2 YYEKEE (reference sequence). The CDR3 sequence: CASSLEAGSQSNTQYF. Full variable domain (missing parts from reference TRBV5-5 and TRBJ2-3): DAGVTQSPTHLIKTRGQQVTLRCSPISGHKSVSWYQQVLGQGPQFIFQYYEKEERGRGNFPDRFSARQFPNYSSELNVNALLLGDSALYLCASSLEAGSQSNTQYFGPGTRLTVL.

V usage is TRBV7-3 and J usage is TRBJ1-5. This CDR3 has 13 amino acids. Germline CDR1 reads SGHTA; CDR2 reads FQGTGA. CDR3 amino acids: CASSPDRNQPQHF.

The rearrangement uses TRBV2 and TRBJ1-1; with no DNA, the TCRdb D assignment of TRBD1 cannot be verified. Germline V CDR1 and CDR2: SNHLY, FYNNEI. CDR3 length equals 14 residues. The CDR3 sequence is CASSTGRGNTEAFF.

The genes are TRBV7-3 and TRBJ2-2. This CDR3 comprises 16 residues. Germline V gene data show CDR1 as SGHTA and CDR2 as FQGTGA. The CDR3 sequence: CASSSRVASNTGELFF.

The V and J genes are TRBV20-1 and TRBJ1-5. The germline V gene encodes CDR1 DFQATT and CDR2 SNEGSKA (reference sequence). The CDR3 has 12 residues. CDR3 sequence: CSAQSSNQPQHF.

The chain employs TRBV20-1 and TRBJ1-5; TCRdb's assignment of TRBD1 cannot be checked, as there is no DNA. The CDR3 sequence is 16 residues long. Germline values: CDR1 DFQATT, CDR2 SNEGSKA (reference sequence). CDR3 amino acids: CSARDEGTAYNQPQHF.

This chain connects TRBV19 to TRBJ2-5; absent DNA, TCRdb's TRBD1 call cannot be checked. CDR3 length equals 16 residues. Germline V lookup: CDR1 LNHDA, CDR2 SQIVND (reference sequence). CDR3 residues: CASTPLGGEHQETQYF. The full variable domain, rest sourced from reference TRBV19 and TRBJ2-5, is DGGITQSPKYLFRKEGQNVTLSCEQNLNHDAMYWYRQDPGQGLRLIYYSQIVNDFQKGDIAEGYSVSREKKESFPLTVTSAQKNPTAFYLCASTPLGGEHQETQYFGPGTRLLVL.

The chain has TRBV6-5 and TRBJ2-7; TCRdb picks TRBD2, but there is no DNA to check that call. Germline V gene lookup returns CDR1 MNHEY and CDR2 SVGAGI. The CDR3 spans 14 residues. CDR3 amino acids: CASSYRGLSYEQYF.

The chain employs TRBV15 and TRBJ2-4; the D call of TRBD2 rests on TCRdb alone, since no DNA is present to check it. The CDR3 has 15 amino acids. Germline-derived CDR1 and CDR2 are LNHNV and YYDKDF (reference sequence). The CDR3: CATSRAEGSKNIQYF.

This rearrangement joins TRBV20-1 to TRBJ2-1. CDR1 is DFQATT, CDR2 SNEGSKA, per germline (reference sequence). The CDR3 is 16 amino acids. CDR3 in amino acids: CSARDALAPSYNEQFF.

The chain joins TRBV4-3 to TRBJ1-1; TCRdb gives TRBD1 as the D gene, but with no DNA this cannot be confirmed. The length of the CDR3 is 16 residues. Germline CDR1 reads LGHNA; CDR2 reads YSLEER. The CDR3 reads CASSQRSRTVNTEAFF.

V and J are TRBV30 and TRBJ2-1; TCRdb outputs TRBD2, but without DNA this stays unchecked. The CDR3 extends over 13 amino acids. CDR1 is GTSNPN and CDR2 is SVGIG in the germline V gene (reference sequence). The CDR3 spells CAEGRGNYNEQFF.

The rearrangement joins TRBV5-5 to TRBJ2-1; TCRdb outputs TRBD2, but without DNA this stays unchecked. Germline V gene sequence: CDR1 SGHKS, CDR2 YYEKEE (reference sequence). The CDR3 sequence is 15 residues long. Here the CDR3 reads CASKEELPSYNEQFF.

The rearrangement uses TRBV20-1 and TRBJ2-1; with no DNA, the TCRdb D assignment of TRBD1 cannot be verified. The germline CDR1 and CDR2 sequences are DFQATT and SNEGSKA (reference sequence). The CDR3 extends over 15 amino acids. This CDR3 is CSARGGTGVGSEQFF.

The CDR3 is CASSLAGLLNTEAFF. J is TRBJ1-1 and V is TRBV11-2; the TCRdb call, TRBD1, lacks DNA for checking. The CDR3 totals 15 residues. Germline V gene sequence: CDR1 SGHAT, CDR2 FQNNGV.

The chain couples TRBV7-6 to TRBJ1-1. The germline gives CDR1 SGHVS, CDR2 FNYEAQ. The CDR3 sequence is 13 residues long. CDR3 protein: CASSTTANTEAFF. The full variable domain, rest sourced from reference TRBV7-6 and TRBJ1-1, is GAGVSQSPRYKVTKRGQDVALRCDPISGHVSLYWYRQALGQGPEFLTYFNYEAQQDKSGLPNDRFSAERPEGSISTLTIQRTEQRDSAMYRCASSTTANTEAFFGQGTRLTVV.

The V call is TRBV2, the J call TRBJ1-3. The CDR3 sequence is 15 residues long. Germline values: CDR1 SNHLY, CDR2 FYNNEI. The CDR3 is CASSEQHYSGNTIYF.

The V and J genes are TRBV29-1 and TRBJ2-3; TCRdb calls TRBD1, which cannot be checked without DNA. The CDR3 totals 15 residues. Germline V gene data show CDR1 as SQVTM and CDR2 as ANQGSEA. CDR3 amino acids: CSVTWDRGLTDTQYF.

V is TRBV5-1 and J is TRBJ1-1; TCRdb designates TRBD1, a call that cannot be tested without DNA. The CDR3 has 14 amino acids. Germline V lookup: CDR1 SGHRS, CDR2 YFSETQ. The CDR3 region is CASSNTGVYTEAFF.

The chain joins TRBV20-1 to TRBJ1-1; with no DNA, the TCRdb D assignment of TRBD1 cannot be verified. The CDR3 has 14 amino acids. Germline loops: CDR1 DFQATT, CDR2 SNEGSKA (reference sequence). CDR3: CSVQPVGTATEAFF.

The CDR3: CASSRAGAWFF. The gene calls are TRBV14 and TRBJ2-1; TCRdb reports TRBD1, a call that lacks DNA to check it against. The CDR3 is made up of 11 amino acids. The germline gives CDR1 SGHDN, CDR2 FVKESK. Using reference TRBV14 and TRBJ2-1 for the parts outside the CDR3, the full variable domain is EAGVTQFPSHSVIEKGQTVTLRCDPISGHDNLYWYRRVMGKEIKFLLHFVKESKQDESGMPNNRFLAERTGGTYSTLKVQPAELEDSGVYFCASSRAGAWFFGPGTRLTVL.

The V and J genes are TRBV5-1 and TRBJ1-1; TCRdb's D call, TRBD1, is unchecked because there is no DNA. The germline V gene encodes CDR1 SGHRS and CDR2 YFSETQ. The CDR3 sequence is 14 residues long. CDR3 protein: CASSVQGANTEAFF.

The chain recombines TRBV5-1 with TRBJ1-3; the D call of TRBD1 rests on TCRdb alone, since no DNA is present to check it. CDR1 and CDR2 (germline): SGHRS, YFSETQ. The CDR3 contains 17 residues. CDR3 sequence reads: CASSLMDRFSSGNTIYF.

The chain employs TRBV5-1 and TRBJ2-3; TCRdb's assignment of TRBD2 cannot be checked, as there is no DNA. CDR1 and CDR2 from the germline V gene are SGHRS and YFSETQ. This CDR3 has 17 residues. The CDR3 protein is CASSLSGLAGGTDTQYF.